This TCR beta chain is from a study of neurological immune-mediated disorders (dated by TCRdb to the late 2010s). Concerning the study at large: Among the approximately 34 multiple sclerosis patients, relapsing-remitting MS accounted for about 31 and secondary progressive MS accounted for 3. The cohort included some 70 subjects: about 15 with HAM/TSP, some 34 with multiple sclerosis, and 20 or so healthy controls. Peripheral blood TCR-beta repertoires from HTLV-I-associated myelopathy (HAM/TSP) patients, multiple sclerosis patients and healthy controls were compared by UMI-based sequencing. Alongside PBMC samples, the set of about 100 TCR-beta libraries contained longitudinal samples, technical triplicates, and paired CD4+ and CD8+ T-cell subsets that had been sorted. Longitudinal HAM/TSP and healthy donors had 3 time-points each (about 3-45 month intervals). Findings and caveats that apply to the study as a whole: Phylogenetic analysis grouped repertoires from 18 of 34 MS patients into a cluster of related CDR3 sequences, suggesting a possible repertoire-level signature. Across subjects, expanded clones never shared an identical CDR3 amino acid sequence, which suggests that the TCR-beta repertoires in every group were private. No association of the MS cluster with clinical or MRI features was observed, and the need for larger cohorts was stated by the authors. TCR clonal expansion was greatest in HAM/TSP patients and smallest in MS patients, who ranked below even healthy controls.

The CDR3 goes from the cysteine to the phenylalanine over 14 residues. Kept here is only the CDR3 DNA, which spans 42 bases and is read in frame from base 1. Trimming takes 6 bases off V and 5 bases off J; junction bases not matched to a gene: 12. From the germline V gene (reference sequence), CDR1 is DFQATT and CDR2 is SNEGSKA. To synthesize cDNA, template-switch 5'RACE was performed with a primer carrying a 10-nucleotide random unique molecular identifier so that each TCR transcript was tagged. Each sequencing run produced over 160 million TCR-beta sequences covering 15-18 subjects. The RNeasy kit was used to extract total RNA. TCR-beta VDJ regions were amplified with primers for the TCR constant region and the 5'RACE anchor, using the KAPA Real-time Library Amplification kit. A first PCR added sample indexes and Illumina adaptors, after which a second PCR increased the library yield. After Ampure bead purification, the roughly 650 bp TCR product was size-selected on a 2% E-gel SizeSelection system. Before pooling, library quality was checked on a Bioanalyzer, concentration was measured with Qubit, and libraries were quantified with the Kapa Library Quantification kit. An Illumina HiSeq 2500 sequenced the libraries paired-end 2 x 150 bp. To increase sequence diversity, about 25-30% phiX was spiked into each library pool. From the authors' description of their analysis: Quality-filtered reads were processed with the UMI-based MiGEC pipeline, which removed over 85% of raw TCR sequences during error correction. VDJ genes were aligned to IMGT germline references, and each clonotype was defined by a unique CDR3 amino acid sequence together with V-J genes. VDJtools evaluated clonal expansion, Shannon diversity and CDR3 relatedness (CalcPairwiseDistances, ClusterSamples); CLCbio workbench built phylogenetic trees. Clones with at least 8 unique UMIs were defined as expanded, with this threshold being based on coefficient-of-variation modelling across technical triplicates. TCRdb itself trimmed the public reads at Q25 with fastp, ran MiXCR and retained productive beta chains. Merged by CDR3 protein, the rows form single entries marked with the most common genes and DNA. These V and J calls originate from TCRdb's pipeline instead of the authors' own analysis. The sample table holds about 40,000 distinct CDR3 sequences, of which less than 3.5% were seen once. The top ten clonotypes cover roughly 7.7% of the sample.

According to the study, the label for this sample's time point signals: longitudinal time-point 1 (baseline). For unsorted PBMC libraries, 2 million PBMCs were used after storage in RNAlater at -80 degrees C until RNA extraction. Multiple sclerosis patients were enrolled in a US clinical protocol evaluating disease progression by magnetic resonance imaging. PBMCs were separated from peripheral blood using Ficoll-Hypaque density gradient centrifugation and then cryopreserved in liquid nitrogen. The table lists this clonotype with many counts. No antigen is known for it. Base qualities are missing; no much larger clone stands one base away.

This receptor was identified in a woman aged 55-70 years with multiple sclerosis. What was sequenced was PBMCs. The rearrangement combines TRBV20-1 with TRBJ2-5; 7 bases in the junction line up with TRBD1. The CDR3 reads CSAHRQGGRETQYF. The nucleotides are TGCAGTGCCCACCGACAGGGCGGGCGGGAGACCCAGTACTTC.